The 11 T cell receptor beta chains presented below share a single source sample, sequenced in a study of blood T cells in healthy people across ages. Alongside a J-beta primer mix, a sample-barcoded 5' primer served in a second PCR lasting about 7 to 11 cycles. TCRdb re-analysed the 5' RACE reads in MiXCR, keeping a single row per CDR3 protein. This table has about 770,000 distinct CDR3 sequences, around 43% appearing once. The sample consisted of blood. Source of these receptors: a man between 60 and 70 years old in good health.

The rearrangement joins TRBV5-4 to TRBJ2-4; 9 bases are shared with TRBD1. The better agreement between TRBJ2-7 and the DNA end casts doubt on the J call. This CDR3 spans 16 amino acids. Germline V gene data show CDR1 as SGHNT and CDR2 as YYREEE (reference sequence). CDR3 bases: TGTGCCAGCAGCTCCCATGGGACAGGGCAGTCCTACGAGCAGTACTTC. The encoded protein is CASSSHGTGQSYEQYF.

This clonotype was counted a few times. The gene calls are TRBV6-6 and TRBJ1-1; 8 bases match TRBD1. The V and J ends lost 6 bases and 7 bases, in that order; junction bases with no gene match: 7. CDR1 and CDR2 (germline): MNHNY, SVGAGI (reference sequence). This CDR3 has 13 amino acids. This CDR3 is CASRADRASEAFF. CDR3 in DNA: TGTGCCAGCAGAGCGGACAGGGCTAGTGAAGCTTTCTTT.

The rearrangement uses TRBV6-2 or TRBV6-3 and TRBJ2-2; D gene uncertain. Trimming took off 4 bases at V and 0 bases at J, with 6 bases between the two ends. There are 14 residues in the CDR3. The germline V gene encodes CDR1 MNHEY and CDR2 SVGEGT. The CDR3 DNA reads as TGTGCCAGCAGTTTTTTAGCGAACACCGGGGAGCTGTTTTTT. Translating it yields CASSFLANTGELFF.

This clonotype was seen more than once but under ten times. The chain links TRBV7-8 to TRBJ2-1; a weak D match, TRBD2 (6 bases). Looked up from germline, CDR1 is SGHVS and CDR2 is FQNEAQ. The CDR3 extends over 16 amino acids. V lost 1 base and J lost 3, with 13 bases in between. CDR3 region: CASSLVRGAYYNEQFF. The CDR3 DNA reads TGTGCCAGCAGCTTAGTTCGCGGGGCCTACTACAATGAGCAGTTCTTC.

This clonotype has a count of ten or more. This chain's CDR3 is CASSRVYPSYEQYF. The CDR3, as DNA: TGTGCCAGCAGTCGAGTCTACCCCTCCTACGAGCAGTACTTC. The genes are TRBV7-2 and TRBJ2-7; D call uncertain. The V and J ends lost 6 bases and 0 bases respectively, with 12 bases between them. Per germline, CDR1 SGHTA and CDR2 FQGNSA. The CDR3 loop spans 14 amino acids.

The rearrangement joins TRBV7-2 to TRBJ2-5; no clear D gene. Per germline, CDR1 SGHTA and CDR2 FQGNSA. Trimming cost V 4 bases and J 1 base, with 16 bases left between them. The CDR3 covers 16 residues. CDR3 sequence: CASSSSRKTRQETQYF. The DNA for the CDR3 is TGTGCCAGCAGCTCCTCCAGAAAAACGCGCCAAGAGACCCAGTACTTC.

There are a few counts of this clonotype. The chain employs TRBV29-1 and TRBJ2-1, with 10 nucleotides matching TRBD1. Trimming removed 7 bases from V and 2 bases from J; junction bases left unmatched: 2. Germline V gives CDR1 SQVTM, CDR2 ANQGSEA. The CDR3 covers 13 residues. The CDR3 coding sequence is TGCAGCGCTGGACAGGGGGCCTACAATGAGCAGTTCTTC. Protein: CSAGQGAYNEQFF.

The V and J genes are TRBV9 and TRBJ2-4, with D possibly matching TRBD2 (5 bases). The better agreement between TRBJ2-5 and the DNA end casts doubt on the J call. The length of the CDR3 is 15 residues. Germline V lookup: CDR1 SGDLS, CDR2 YYNGEE. CDR3 amino acids: CASSASGAPGETQYF. The DNA for the CDR3 is TGTGCCAGCAGTGCAAGCGGCGCCCCGGGCGAGACCCAGTACTTC.

This chain uses TRBV28 with TRBJ2-7; D call uncertain. The CDR3 sequence is 15 residues long. With 7 bases removed from V and 2 bases from J, the gap between germline ends came to 18 bases. Per germline, CDR1 MDHEN and CDR2 SYDVKM. In nucleotides, the CDR3 is TGTGCCAGCAATGCCGGCCAGGAGATCCCCTACGAGCAGTACTTC. Its translation is CASNAGQEIPYEQYF.

The genes are TRBV20-1 and TRBJ2-7; D is ambiguous. Trimming removed 0 bases from V and 5 bases from J, with 5 bases in between. The CDR3 is made up of 11 amino acids. CDR1 DFQATT and CDR2 SNEGSKA come from the germline V gene (reference sequence). The CDR3 loop is CSAREWDEQYF. The CDR3 DNA is TGCAGTGCTAGAGAGTGGGACGAGCAGTACTTC.

The chain combines TRBV20-1 with TRBJ2-7; the match to TRBD2 covers 10 bases. The CDR3 runs 15 residues. V trimming: 2 bases; J trimming: 4 bases; junction bases outside the gene matches: 8. Per germline, CDR1 DFQATT and CDR2 SNEGSKA (reference sequence). Here the CDR3 reads CSARQAGGQRYEQYF. CDR3 coding DNA: TGCAGTGCTAGACAAGCGGGGGGGCAAAGGTACGAGCAGTACTTC.